This TCR beta chain is drawn from a study of cytomegalovirus exposure and HLA in healthy donors. The study ran its PCR with 60 Vbeta and 13 Jbeta primers. Repertoires were generated with immunoSEQ multiplex PCR, while TCRdb's copy carries only in-frame clones and drops some. The sample records approximately 150,000 clones, around four fifths being singletons. The CDR3 length is 15 residues. V lost 2 bases to trimming and J lost 1 base, with 9 bases between them. CDR1 SGHVS and CDR2 FNYEAQ come from the germline V gene. The clonotype comes from a male donor in good health and CMV-seronegative. Sequences were obtained from PBMCs. The chain employs TRBV7-6 and TRBJ1-5; possibly TRBD1 for D (5 bases). The CDR3 DNA follows: TGTGCCAGCAGCTTATATGCAGGGAGCAATCAGCCCCAGCATTTT. It encodes CASSLYAGSNQPQHF.